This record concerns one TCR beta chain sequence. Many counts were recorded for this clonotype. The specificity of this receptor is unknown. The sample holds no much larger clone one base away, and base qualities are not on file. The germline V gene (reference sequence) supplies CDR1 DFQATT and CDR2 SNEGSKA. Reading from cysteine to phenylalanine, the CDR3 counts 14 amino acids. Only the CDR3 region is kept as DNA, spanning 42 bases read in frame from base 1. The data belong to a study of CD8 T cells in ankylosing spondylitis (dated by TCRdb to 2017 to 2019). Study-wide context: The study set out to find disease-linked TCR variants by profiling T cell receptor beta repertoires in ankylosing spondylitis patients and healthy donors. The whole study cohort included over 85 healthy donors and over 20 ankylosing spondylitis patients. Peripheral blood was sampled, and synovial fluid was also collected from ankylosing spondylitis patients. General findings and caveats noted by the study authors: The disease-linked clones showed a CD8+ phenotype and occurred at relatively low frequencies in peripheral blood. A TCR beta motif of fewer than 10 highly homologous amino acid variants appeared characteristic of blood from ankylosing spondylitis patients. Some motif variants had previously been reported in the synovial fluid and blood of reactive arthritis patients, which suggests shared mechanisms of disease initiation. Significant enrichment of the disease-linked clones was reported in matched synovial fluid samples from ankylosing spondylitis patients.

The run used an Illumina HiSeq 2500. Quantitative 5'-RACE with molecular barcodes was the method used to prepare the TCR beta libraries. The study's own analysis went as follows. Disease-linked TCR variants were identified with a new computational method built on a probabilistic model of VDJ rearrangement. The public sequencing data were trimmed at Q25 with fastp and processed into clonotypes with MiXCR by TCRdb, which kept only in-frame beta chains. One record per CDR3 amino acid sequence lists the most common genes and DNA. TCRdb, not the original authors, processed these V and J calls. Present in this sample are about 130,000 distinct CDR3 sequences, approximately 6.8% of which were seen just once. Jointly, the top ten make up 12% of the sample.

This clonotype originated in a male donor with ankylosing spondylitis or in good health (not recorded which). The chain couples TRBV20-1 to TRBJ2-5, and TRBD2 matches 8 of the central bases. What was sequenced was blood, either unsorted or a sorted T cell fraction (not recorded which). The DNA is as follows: TGCCGAAGCGGGAGCCCCGTTAACCAAGAGACCCAGTACTTC. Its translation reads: CRSGSPVNQETQYF.